A selection of T cell receptor beta chains follows, all from one sample in a study of siplizumab effects on memory and regulatory T cells. Clones were sequenced by immunoSEQ multiplex PCR, and TCRdb holds only the in-frame ones, with some missing. The profile shows about 50,000 clones, under 98% of them singletons. The sample comprised naive CD4+ T cells sorted from blood. The receptors shown here come from a human donor in good health. CDR3s include the opening cysteine and the closing phenylalanine or tryptophan. A D gene is named only where the DNA matches it firmly. Clone size is given for some rows only: seen once, a few or many times, or a class if the clone is expanded.

V gene,D gene,CDR3 length,J gene,clone size,CDR3 DNA,CDR3 protein
TRBV6-1,TRBD1,12,TRBJ2-7,-,TGTGCCAGCAGTGAAGGGGACAGCTACCAGTACTTC,CASSEGDSYQYF
TRBV5-6,TRBD1,15,TRBJ1-5,-,TGTGCCAGCAGCTCGCTTACGGGACAGGATCAGCCCCAGCATTTT,CASSSLTGQDQPQHF
TRBV5-4,TRBD2,18,TRBJ2-5,-,TGTGCCAGCAGCCTACGGCCGACTAGCGGCCTGAACCAAGAGACCCAGTACTTC,CASSLRPTSGLNQETQYF
TRBV19,-,13,TRBJ2-3,once,TGTGCCAGTAGTCGGCTTCGCACAGATACGCAGTATTTT,CASSRLRTDTQYF
TRBV19,-,13,TRBJ1-5,-,TGTGCCAGTAGTCCGGCGGAGAGCCAGCCCCAGCATTTT,CASSPAESQPQHF
TRBV6-6,-,15,TRBJ1-2,-,TGTGCCAGCAGTTACTCTTCCGGAGCTAACTATGGCTACACCTTC,CASSYSSGANYGYTF
TRBV6-5,TRBD1,13,TRBJ2-7,-,TGTGCCAGCAGGACAGGGGGAGGTTACGAGCAGTACTTC,CASRTGGGYEQYF
TRBV18,-,13,TRBJ2-1,-,TGTGCCAGCTCACCATCAGTATCAGATGAGCAGTTCTTC,CASSPSVSDEQFF
TRBV19,-,19,TRBJ2-3,-,TGTGCCAGTAGTCCGACGTCCTTTATTGGGACTCTAAAAGGAGACACGCAGTATTTT,CASSPTSFIGTLKGDTQYF
TRBV21-1,-,14,TRBJ2-7,-,TGTGCCAGCACCGACAGGCCCCACTCCTACGAGCAGTACTTC,CASTDRPHSYEQYF
TRBV6-5,-,13,TRBJ1-6,-,TGTGCCAGCAGTGAATTGACAGCTTCACCCCTCCACTTT,CASSELTASPLHF
TRBV28,TRBD1,13,TRBJ1-1,once,TGTGCCAGCAGTCCGGACAGGGCCTTCGCAGCTTTCTTT,CASSPDRAFAAFF
TRBV5-6,-,16,TRBJ2-5,once,TGTGCCAGCAGCCGCACATACGGTCAGTCCTGGGAGACCCAGTACTTC,CASSRTYGQSWETQYF
TRBV6-5,-,14,TRBJ2-5,once,TGTGCCAGCAGTTACTCGGGCGGTCAAGAGACCCAGTACTTC,CASSYSGGQETQYF
TRBV7-9,-,15,TRBJ1-5,few,TGTGCCAGCAGCTTATCTGGGGTAGGCAATCAGCCCCAGCATTTT,CASSLSGVGNQPQHF
TRBV6-5,TRBD2,15,TRBJ2-1,-,TGTGCCAGCAGTCTACTAGCGGGAGGCTACAATGAGCAGTTCTTC,CASSLLAGGYNEQFF
TRBV10-3,TRBD1,13,TRBJ2-7,few,TGTGCCACCACCGGGACAGCTTCCTACGAGCAGTACTTC,CATTGTASYEQYF
TRBV5-4,-,13,TRBJ1-1,-,TGTGCCAGCAGCTTTCGGGGATGGACTGAAGCTTTCTTT,CASSFRGWTEAFF
TRBV19,TRBD1,16,TRBJ1-5,-,TGTGCCAGTAGTATCCCCAGTGGCGGGGACAGTCAGCCCCAGCATTTT,CASSIPSGGDSQPQHF
TRBV5-8,-,16,TRBJ1-4,-,TGTGCCAGCAGCTTGGTGCACAGCCCAACTAATGAAAAACTGTTTTTT,CASSLVHSPTNEKLFF
TRBV6-1,TRBD1,15,TRBJ1-1,-,TGTGCCAGTAGAGTCCGCTCCCCAGGGGGCACTGAAGCTTTCTTT,CASRVRSPGGTEAFF
TRBV6-6,-,13,TRBJ1-1,-,TGTGCCAGCAGCTCCGGTTTAATTACTGAAGCTTTCTTT,CASSSGLITEAFF
TRBV19,TRBD1,15,TRBJ2-1,-,TGTGCCAGTAGTCGGGGACAGGGCGTATACAATGAGCAGTTCTTC,CASSRGQGVYNEQFF
TRBV4-1,TRBD2,18,TRBJ2-7,-,TGCGCCAGCAGCCAAGGAGGCTCGGGAGCGGGAGTCGGTTACGAGCAGTACTTC,CASSQGGSGAGVGYEQYF
TRBV7-2,TRBD2,15,TRBJ2-1,-,TGTGCCAGCAGCTTAAGCGGGAGCTCCTACAATGAGCAGTTCTTC,CASSLSGSSYNEQFF
TRBV4-1,-,14,TRBJ2-7,once,TGCGCCAGCAGCCAAACGACCGACTATACCGAGCAGTACTTC,CASSQTTDYTEQYF
TRBV12-5,TRBD1,17,TRBJ2-2,-,TGTGCTAGTCGACGCTACAGGGGGAGAATTGACACCGGGGAGCTGTTTTTT,CASRRYRGRIDTGELFF
TRBV9,-,13,TRBJ1-1,-,TGTGCCAGCAGCGTAGCTAGGGGCACTGAAGCTTTCTTT,CASSVARGTEAFF
TRBV6-1,TRBD2,16,TRBJ2-3,-,TGTGCCAGCAGTGATCCTTTAGCGGGGGGCGAAGATACGCAGTATTTT,CASSDPLAGGEDTQYF
TRBV6-1,TRBD1,17,TRBJ1-1,-,TGTGCCAGCAGTGAAGCGGGTACTACAGGGGTGGATACTGAAGCTTTCTTT,CASSEAGTTGVDTEAFF
TRBV7-2,-,15,TRBJ1-5,-,TGTGCCAGCAGCTTAGGGGGAGAGGGCAATCAGCCCCAGCATTTT,CASSLGGEGNQPQHF
TRBV6-6,-,13,TRBJ1-1,-,TGTGCCACCGGGGGTGGCTGGAACACTGAAGCTTTCTTT,CATGGGWNTEAFF
TRBV7-6,-,15,TRBJ2-5,-,TGTGCCAGCAGCTGGGGACCAGAGTTCCAAGAGACCCAGTACTTC,CASSWGPEFQETQYF
TRBV5-6,TRBD2,16,TRBJ2-2,-,TGTGCCAGCAGCTTAGGACTAGCGGGAGTCCCCGGGGAGCTGTTTTTT,CASSLGLAGVPGELFF
TRBV5-1,-,15,TRBJ1-3,-,TGCGCCAGCAGCTTGTCCACTTTAGAAGGAAACACCATATATTTT,CASSLSTLEGNTIYF
TRBV7-2,TRBD1,15,TRBJ1-5,-,TGTGCCAGCAGCCTTCGACAGGGGGCTAATCAGCCCCAGCATTTT,CASSLRQGANQPQHF
TRBV4-1,-,13,TRBJ2-3,-,TGCGCCAGCAGGTCGCTCGCTGCAGATACGCAGTATTTT,CASRSLAADTQYF
TRBV5-6,TRBD1,14,TRBJ1-2,-,TGTGCCAGCAGCCTGTCCGGGACAGCCTATGGCTACACCTTC,CASSLSGTAYGYTF
TRBV30,-,14,TRBJ2-4,-,TGTGCCTGGAGTGTACAGGAAGCCAAAAACATTCAGTACTTC,CAWSVQEAKNIQYF
TRBV2,TRBD1,13,TRBJ2-7,-,TGTGCCAGCAGTTTCGGGACAGGCCCCGAGCAGTACTTC,CASSFGTGPEQYF
TRBV4-1,-,14,TRBJ1-4,-,TGCGCCAGCAGCCAACTAGGGGCTGGTGAAAAACTGTTTTTT,CASSQLGAGEKLFF